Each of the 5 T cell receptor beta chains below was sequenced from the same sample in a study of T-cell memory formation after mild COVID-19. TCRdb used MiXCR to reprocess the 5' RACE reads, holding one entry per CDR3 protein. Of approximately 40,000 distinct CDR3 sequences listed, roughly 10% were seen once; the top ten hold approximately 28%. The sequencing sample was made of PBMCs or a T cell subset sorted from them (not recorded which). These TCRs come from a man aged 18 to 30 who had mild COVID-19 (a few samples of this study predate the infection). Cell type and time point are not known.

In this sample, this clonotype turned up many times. This CDR3 reads CASSGGTEETQYF. The CDR3, as DNA: TGTGCCAGCAGCGGGGGGACAGAAGAGACCCAGTACTTC. The rearrangement joins TRBV5-4 to TRBJ2-5; possible D gene TRBD1, 7 bases. Trimming left V 4 bases short and J 3 bases short, with 10 bases between. There are 13 residues in the CDR3. Germline CDR1 and CDR2: SGHNT and YYREEE (reference sequence).

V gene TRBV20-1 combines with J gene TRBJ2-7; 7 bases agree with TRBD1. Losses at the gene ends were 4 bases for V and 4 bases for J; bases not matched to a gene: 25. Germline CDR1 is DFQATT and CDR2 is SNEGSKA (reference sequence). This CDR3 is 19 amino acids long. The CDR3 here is CSAITRLTGKQGKRYEQYV. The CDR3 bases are TGCAGTGCTATAACGCGCCTGACAGGGAAACAGGGAAAGCGTTACGAGCAGTACGTC.

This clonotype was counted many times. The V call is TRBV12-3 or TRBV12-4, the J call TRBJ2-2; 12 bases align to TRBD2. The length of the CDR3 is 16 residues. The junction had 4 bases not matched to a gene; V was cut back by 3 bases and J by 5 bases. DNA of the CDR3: TGTGCCAGCAGTTTCCAACTAGCGGGGGGTACCGGGGAGCTGTTTTTT. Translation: CASSFQLAGGTGELFF.

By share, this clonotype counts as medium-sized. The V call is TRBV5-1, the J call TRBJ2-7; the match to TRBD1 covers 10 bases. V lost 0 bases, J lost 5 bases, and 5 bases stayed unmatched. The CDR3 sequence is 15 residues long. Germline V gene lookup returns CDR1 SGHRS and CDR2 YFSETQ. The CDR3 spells CASSLEGQGGDEQYF. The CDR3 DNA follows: TGCGCCAGCAGCTTGGAAGGACAGGGGGGGGACGAGCAGTACTTC.

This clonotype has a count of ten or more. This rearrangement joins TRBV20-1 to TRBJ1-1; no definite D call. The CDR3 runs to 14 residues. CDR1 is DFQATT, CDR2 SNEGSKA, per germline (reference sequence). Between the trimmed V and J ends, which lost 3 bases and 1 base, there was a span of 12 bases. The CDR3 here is CSASSSGRNTEAFF. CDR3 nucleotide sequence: TGCAGTGCTAGCTCCTCGGGCCGGAACACTGAAGCTTTCTTT.